A few counts support the clone carrying this TCR beta chain. The sample holds other DNA sequences that translate to the same CDR3. Sampling times: baseline, cycle 4 day 1, cycle 7 day 1. The data belong to a study of OX40 agonist ivuxolimab in advanced cancers. At the level of the study: Ivuxolimab, which is an agonistic anti-OX40 (CD134) antibody, was administered to the patients. Of the participants, around 43% had some prior anti-PD-1, anti-PD-L1 or anti-CTLA-4 therapy, which was allowed. Partial responses were achieved by three patients, one with hepatocellular carcinoma and two with cutaneous melanoma.

Profiling relied on immunoSEQ multiplex PCR, and the TCRdb table lists in-frame clones only, not all of them. The repertoire holds roughly 91,000 clones, around 90% seen once, with just under 0.8% in the top ten. Germline lookup yields CDR1 ENHRY and CDR2 SYGVKD. The CDR3 covers 12 residues. The V end was cut by 6 bases, the J end by 1 base, with 6 bases between. This TCR came from an adult with an advanced solid tumor such as melanoma, head and neck, liver or kidney cancer. The chain links TRBV10-3 to TRBJ1-1; D possibly corresponds to TRBD1 (6 bases). The sample here was CD4+ or CD8+ T cells sorted from blood, taken in a trial of the OX40 agonist ivuxolimab. The DNA of the CDR3 is TGTGCCATCAGGGACAGGAACACTGAAGCTTTCTTT. Protein product: CAIRDRNTEAFF.